The 5 T cell receptor beta chains below were found in one sample sequenced in a study of vaccination and CD4 T cells after COVID-19. At the Johns Hopkins FTIC core, DNA taken from cultured CD4+ T cells was sequenced by way of the Oncomine TCR Beta short-read assay. TCRdb reprocessed the PCR reads with MiXCR, giving one entry per CDR3 protein. The data show roughly 19,000 distinct CDR3 sequences, with approximately 48% seen just once and around 2.7% held by the top ten. No antigen has been identified for these receptors. Treatment here: roughly ten-day PBMC culture with coronavirus spike peptide pools or control peptides (ViraFEST assay). Sequencing was performed on CD4+ T cells from blood, cultured in vitro, taken after SARS-CoV-2 vaccination. The origin of the receptors is a human donor who had recovered from COVID-19.

V gene TRBV23-1 combines with J gene TRBJ1-2; D is ambiguous. TRBV23-1 is known as an ORF, though its function is uncertain. V lost 1 base to trimming and J lost 8 bases, with 14 bases between them. This CDR3 region has 14 residues. This chain's CDR3 is CASSQFKDARGYTF. For the CDR3, the DNA is TGCGCCAGCAGTCAATTCAAGGATGCGCGCGGCTACACCTTC.

This chain connects TRBV4-2 to TRBJ1-2; the match to TRBD1 covers 12 bases. Trimming cost V 4 bases and J 7 bases; bases outside gene matches: 7. The CDR3 is 15 residues long. The germline V gene encodes CDR1 LGHNA and CDR2 YNFKEQ. The CDR3 is CASSRDRGLVTGYTF. The CDR3 DNA reads TGTGCCAGCAGCCGGGACAGGGGGCTGGTAACTGGCTACACCTTC.

V usage is TRBV27 and J usage is TRBJ1-1, with 7 bases matching TRBD1. V was clipped by 3 bases and J by 5 bases; unmatched bases: 6. Germline CDR1 and CDR2: MNHEY and SMNVEV (reference sequence). This CDR3 is built from 14 residues. Here the CDR3 DNA reads TGTGCCAGCAGTTTCACAGGGGCGGTTACTGAAGCTTTCTTT. Translated, it gives CASSFTGAVTEAFF.

This clonotype was seen just once. One end of the junction is discordant with germline, which a read error may explain. This chain connects TRBV20-1 to TRBJ2-5; the D gene is possibly TRBD1 (6 bases). The germline gives CDR1 DFQATT, CDR2 SNEGSKA (reference sequence). The CDR3 runs 15 residues. CDR3 sequence: CSAARRDTIQETQCF. CDR3 nucleotide sequence: TGCAGTGCAGCGCGACGGGACACCATCCAAGAGACCCAGTGCTTC.

The rearrangement uses TRBV15 and TRBJ1-2; D gene unclear. Germline-derived CDR1 and CDR2 are LNHNV and YYDKDF (reference sequence). The length of the CDR3 is 15 residues. Trimming left V 4 bases short and J 4 bases short, with 16 bases between. CDR3 in amino acids: CATSKVFRSGYGYTF. CDR3 sequence (DNA): TGTGCCACCAGCAAAGTTTTCCGATCTGGCTATGGCTACACCTTC.